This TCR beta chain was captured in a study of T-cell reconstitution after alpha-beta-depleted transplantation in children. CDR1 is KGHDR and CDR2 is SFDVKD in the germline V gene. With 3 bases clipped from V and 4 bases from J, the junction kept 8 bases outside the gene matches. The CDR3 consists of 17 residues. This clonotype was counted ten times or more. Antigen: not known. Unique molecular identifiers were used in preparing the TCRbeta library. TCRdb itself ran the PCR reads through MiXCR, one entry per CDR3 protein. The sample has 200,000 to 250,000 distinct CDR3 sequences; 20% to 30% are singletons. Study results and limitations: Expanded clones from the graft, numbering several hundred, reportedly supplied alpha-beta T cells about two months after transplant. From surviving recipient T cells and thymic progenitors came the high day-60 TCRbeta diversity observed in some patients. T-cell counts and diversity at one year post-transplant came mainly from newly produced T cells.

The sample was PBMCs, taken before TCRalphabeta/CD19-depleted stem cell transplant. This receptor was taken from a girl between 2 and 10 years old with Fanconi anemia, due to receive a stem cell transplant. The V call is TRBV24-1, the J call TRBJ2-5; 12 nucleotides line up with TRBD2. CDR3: CATSDPPWGLAGETQYF. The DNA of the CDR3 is TGTGCCACCAGTGATCCCCCCTGGGGACTAGCGGGAGAGACCCAGTACTTC.